This TCR beta chain is from a study of cytotoxic CD8 clonotypes in ibrutinib-treated CLL. Roughly 2 micrograms of genomic DNA from cryopreserved PBMCs went into TCR beta libraries. Only in-frame clones appear in the TCRdb table, and some are missing; sequencing was by immunoSEQ multiplex PCR. The table records approximately 280,000 clones, 76% of them present only once. With regard to this clone: A read error may produce the germline difference seen at one junction end.

This clonotype was sampled from a human donor with chronic lymphocytic leukemia. Specimen: PBMCs, collected at disease progression, from a patient treated with ibrutinib.

In DNA, the CDR3 is TGTGCCAGCAGCTTCTTGGGACTAGCGGGGGGGCAAGGGACCCAGTACTTC. Protein sequence: CASSFLGLAGGQGTQYF. This chain joins TRBV5-4 and TRBJ2-5, with 16 bases lining up with TRBD2. Germline loops: CDR1 SGHNT, CDR2 YYREEE (reference sequence). The CDR3 loop spans 17 amino acids.